This T cell receptor beta chain emerged from a study of beta chain features in type 1 diabetes (dated by TCRdb to the late 2010s). For context, the study as a whole: Mean age, gender distribution, total cell number and subset yield were not different between patients and healthy donors. The study compared TCRB repertoires of sorted circulating CD4+ T cell subsets between recently diagnosed type 1 diabetes patients and matched healthy donors. A total of 107,917,701 sorted cells were examined across all samples, and the number of cells per subset was strongly correlated with RNA yield. Whereas all 30 or so donors provided naive and central memory subsets, regulatory and stem cell-like memory subsets were isolated from just 8 patients and roughly eight healthy donors.

General conclusions and limits of the study: Type 1 diabetes patients showed a moderate but significant shortening of TCRB CDR3 length in all four CD4+ subsets. Naive, central memory and regulatory TCRB repertoires appeared more similar among patients than among healthy donors. Because cDNA rather than genomic DNA was sequenced, highly expressing activated cells could have been over-represented, although no difference in activation and CD3 levels was found between groups. PCR might favor shorter templates, but patient and control samples were amplified and corrected together, so any skew would affect both groups equally. HLA sub-analyses involved small numbers of individuals, so any influence of HLA type on TCRB rearrangement remained unresolved. At VDJ recombination sites, patients with type 1 diabetes made fewer insertions and deleted more nucleotides, a pattern implying thymic rearrangement abnormalities.

All of the isolated RNA was reverse transcribed with the High Capacity cDNA Reverse Transcription Kit, so expressed TCRB transcripts were sequenced. Deep immunoSEQ sequencing was performed on naive, central memory and regulatory T cell samples, with an average of about 3.6 million total reads per sample. Sorted cells were lysed in RLT buffer, and RNA was extracted using DNase-treated RNeasy Micro or Mini kits according to cell number. Each cell subset was processed separately to prevent cross-contamination, with patient and healthy donor samples processed together. The immunoSEQ multiplex PCR was used to amplify TCRB sequences from cDNA, yielding 87-bp fragments that span the CDR3 region. The amplicons were sequenced using the Illumina HiSeq platform. The authors processed their data as follows. PCR bias was computationally corrected using synthetic template baselines, reads within Hamming distance 2 were collapsed, and singletons that could not be merged were discarded. Reads were aligned against IMGT so that V, D and J genes, CDR3 length and insertions or deletions at six rearrangement sites could be assigned. Within each subset, clonotype counts were normalized to the number of sorted cells before true diversity and Gini coefficients were calculated with the tcR R package. Repertoire sharing was quantified using the overlap coefficient calculated on TCRB nucleotide sequences. Out-of-frame TCRB sequences from naive cells were analyzed as a proxy for the pre-selection repertoire. TCRdb mirrors the immuneACCESS table, restricted to in-frame sequences. Some clones are absent from its copies; in checked studies, under half trace to an unresolved V gene, and the reason for the others is unknown. For V, J and clone size, that table is used; D and trimming come from the DNA. In all, the sample holds roughly 330,000 clones, and 13% of those were seen once. The ten largest account for roughly 0.016% of the sample.

Remarks on this clone: The target of this receptor is not known. Qualities for individual bases were not recorded, and no much larger clone is one base off.

V is trimmed back by 0 bases and J by 6 bases, and the junction contains 12 bases that no gene match accounts for. The CDR3 contains 18 residues, cysteine and phenylalanine counted. The kept DNA is CDR3 alone, 54 bases in frame from the first base. For CDR1 and CDR2, the germline V gene (reference sequence) lists SGHNT and YYREEE. Each donor gave one peripheral blood draw, averaging approximately 120 mL, which was collected into heparinised tubes. Naive, central memory, regulatory and stem cell-like memory CD4+ T cells were sorted on a BD FACSAria II using a panel including CD45RO, CCR7, CD25, CD127, CD95 and CD27. Every sorted population had a purity above 95%. Right away, PBMCs were isolated by Lymphoprep density gradient centrifugation and were stained directly, with no culture step. So that batch effects would be minimized, each experiment stained and sorted samples in pairs, pairing one healthy donor with one patient.

This TCR came from a woman younger than 30 with type 1 diabetes. The sample comprised naive CD4+ T cells from blood. This specimen's cell subset or site label, per the study, means: true naive CD4+ T cells. In this chain, TRBV5-4 is recombined with TRBJ2-5, with TRBD1 matching 12 junction bases. Here the CDR3 is given as CASSLEASGQGALQTQYF. The DNA sequence is TGTGCCAGCAGCTTGGAAGCCTCGGGACAGGGGGCTTTGCAGACCCAGTACTTC.